Each of the 25 T cell receptor beta chains below was sequenced from the same sample in a study of T-cell reconstitution after alpha-beta-depleted transplantation in children. Library preparation (for TCRbeta) was performed with unique molecular identifiers. TCRdb redid the calling of the PCR reads with MiXCR, one entry per CDR3 protein. This sample has some 550,000 distinct CDR3 sequences; more than 20% occur once, and the top ten carry approximately 14%. This specimen consisted of PBMCs, mostly from graft donor cells, obtained 360 days after TCRalphabeta/CD19-depleted stem cell transplant. The source of these receptors is a boy in the first two years of life who had a stem cell transplant for acute myeloid leukemia, so the T cells may come from the graft donor.

The chain uses TRBV12-3 or TRBV12-4 and TRBJ1-4, with TRBD1 as a possible D gene (6 bases). V was trimmed by 4 bases and J by 7 bases, leaving 22 bases between them. CDR3 size: 17 residues. The CDR3: CASSYGTVWGRGEKLFF. CDR3 nucleotide sequence: TGTGCCAGCAGTTACGGCACAGTTTGGGGGCGAGGTGAAAAACTGTTTTTT.

The chain carries TRBV2 and TRBJ2-7; no clear D. The CDR3 is made up of 11 amino acids. Germline-derived CDR1 and CDR2 are SNHLY and FYNNEI. Between the trimmed V and J ends, which lost 4 bases and 6 bases, there was a span of 7 bases. CDR3 in DNA: TGTGCCAGCAGTGTTATAGGCGAGCAGTACGTC. Its protein is CASSVIGEQYV.

This clonotype was counted many times. The gene calls are TRBV7-9 and TRBJ2-1; 15 bases fit TRBD2. The length of the CDR3 is 19 residues. The V segment lost 6 bases and the J segment 4 bases; nucleotides outside the gene matches: 13. Looked up from germline, CDR1 is SEHNR and CDR2 is FQNEAQ (reference sequence). The CDR3 spells CASRRTSGGAFFSYNEQFF. CDR3 nucleotide sequence: TGTGCCAGCAGGAGGACTAGCGGGGGGGCCTTCTTTTCGTACAATGAGCAGTTCTTC.

This clonotype came up many times. The gene calls are TRBV6-1 and TRBJ2-1; TRBD1 aligns across 9 bases. Germline assignment: CDR1 MNHNS and CDR2 SASEGT. Losses at the gene ends were 7 bases for V and 3 bases for J; bases not matched to a gene: 7. The CDR3 length is 15 residues. The CDR3 bases are TGTGCCAGCAAGAGACAGGGGGGAGTCTACAATGAGCAGTTCTTC. Translating it yields CASKRQGGVYNEQFF.

Only a few counts were recorded for this clonotype. This rearrangement joins TRBV20-1 to TRBJ2-3; weak D call: TRBD2 (6 bases). Trimming removed 1 base at V and 2 bases at J, with 10 bases between. CDR3 length equals 14 residues. Germline CDR1 DFQATT, CDR2 SNEGSKA (reference sequence). The CDR3 reads CSARGGVSTDTQYF. CDR3 nucleotides: TGCAGTGCTAGAGGGGGGGTCTCCACAGATACGCAGTATTTT.

The table lists this clonotype with many counts. The CDR3, as DNA: TGTGCCAGCCCTATTCGAACTGAAGCTTTCTTT. Residues: CASPIRTEAFF. The chain recombines TRBV28 with TRBJ1-1; D unclear. The V end lost 8 bases, the J end lost 5 bases, and 9 bases lay between the germline ends. The germline CDR1 and CDR2 sequences are MDHEN and SYDVKM. This CDR3 has 11 amino acids.

This clonotype was recorded at least ten times. This chain joins TRBV29-1 and TRBJ2-5; D remains unclear. CDR3 length: 13 residues. Germline CDR1 SQVTM, CDR2 ANQGSEA. V was cut by 1 base and J by 2 bases, with 8 bases left in between. The CDR3 DNA reads as TGCAGCGTTGAAGGACGGCAGCAAGAGACCCAGTACTTC. Amino acid sequence: CSVEGRQQETQYF.

The table lists this clonotype with a few counts. V usage is TRBV12-3 or TRBV12-4 and J usage is TRBJ2-1; 14 bases match TRBD2. The ends lost 4 bases at V and 4 bases at J; junction bases unmatched: 9. This CDR3 is 18 amino acids long. In DNA, the CDR3 is TGTGCCAGCAGTTCCGGACTAGCGGGGGGCGCCACGTACAATGAGCAGTTCTTC. It translates to CASSSGLAGGATYNEQFF.

The chain employs TRBV7-6 and TRBJ2-7; D perhaps matches TRBD2 (5 bases). V gave up 4 bases and J gave up 0 bases, with 16 bases separating them. CDR1 and CDR2 (germline): SGHVS, FNYEAQ. The CDR3 runs 16 residues. The CDR3 nucleotides read TGTGCCAGCAGCTCTCAACTAGTCCCCTACTCCTACGAGCAGTACGTC. This codes for CASSSQLVPYSYEQYV.

The V gene is TRBV29-1, the J gene TRBJ1-1; D uncertain. V lost 5 bases and J lost 5, with 18 bases in between. From germline, CDR1 is SQVTM and CDR2 ANQGSEA. The CDR3 runs 14 residues. The CDR3 DNA sequence: TGCAGCGTTCAGCGGAAGGGTTTTTGGACTGAAGCTTTCTTT. As protein: CSVQRKGFWTEAFF.

This clonotype was observed a few times. The chain carries TRBV20-1 and TRBJ2-3; no reliable D call. The CDR3 sequence is 12 residues long. Germline-derived CDR1 and CDR2 are DFQATT and SNEGSKA (reference sequence). V dropped 5 bases and J dropped 6 bases, with 12 bases sitting between them. The CDR3 loop reads CSAFLALDTQYF. The CDR3 nucleotides are TGCAGTGCTTTTCTGGCGTTGGATACGCAGTATTTT.

In its sample, this clonotype was seen a few times. The chain couples TRBV6-6 to TRBJ2-4; 9 nucleotides line up with TRBD1. Germline trimming cut 4 bases from V and 14 bases from J; bases unmatched to any gene: 9. The CDR3 loop spans 13 amino acids. Germline V gene sequence: CDR1 MNHNY, CDR2 SVGAGI (reference sequence). The CDR3 region has the DNA TGTGCCAGCAGTTTACCGGGACAGGGAGAGGAGTACTTC. Its protein is CASSLPGQGEEYF.

The chain carries TRBV11-2 and TRBJ2-5, with TRBD2 identical over 7 bases. CDR1 and CDR2 (germline): SGHAT, FQNNGV. This CDR3 contains 17 residues. The ends lost 3 bases at V and 1 base at J; junction bases unmatched: 11. CDR3 sequence reads: CASSFAGGSNPQETQYF. The DNA of the CDR3 is TGTGCCAGCAGCTTCGCCGGGGGGTCCAATCCCCAAGAGACCCAGTACTTC.

CDR3 DNA sequence: TGTGCCAGCAGTTACTCCCCTGCCCTGGAGTTCTTC. Translated: CASSYSPALEFF. The chain links TRBV6-5 to TRBJ2-1; D gene unclear. The CDR3 is made up of 12 amino acids. CDR1 is MNHEY, CDR2 SVGAGI, per germline. V lost 0 bases and J 14 bases, leaving 11 bases between the germline ends.

The chain links TRBV20-1 to TRBJ1-1; D not resolved. V lost 2 bases, J lost 2 bases, and 12 bases lay in between. Germline V gene sequence: CDR1 DFQATT, CDR2 SNEGSKA (reference sequence). There are 14 residues in the CDR3. For the CDR3, the DNA is TGCAGTGCTAGAACCTCGACACGCAACACTGAAGCTTTCTTT. This translates into CSARTSTRNTEAFF.

As DNA, the CDR3 is TGCAGTGCTAGAGTTTATAGGGACAGCTCCTACAATGAGCAGTTCTTC. The encoded protein is CSARVYRDSSYNEQFF. The V gene is TRBV20-1, the J gene TRBJ2-1; the match to TRBD1 covers 7 bases. Germline-derived CDR1 and CDR2 are DFQATT and SNEGSKA (reference sequence). CDR3 size: 16 residues. The ends lost 1 base at V and 0 bases at J; junction bases unmatched: 6.

A note on this clonotype: Just one base apart from a much larger clone, this may be a read error. The chain links TRBV7-2 to TRBJ2-1; 7 bases line up with TRBD1. J lost 8 bases, V lost 5 bases, and 12 bases had no gene match. Germline CDR1 and CDR2: SGHTA and FQGNSA. The CDR3 runs to 15 residues. The CDR3 DNA follows: TGTACCAGCAGCGACGGCGGACAGGCATTATATGAGCAGTTCTTC. It is translated as CTSSDGGQALYEQFF.

This sequence joins TRBV20-1 and TRBJ2-7; tentatively, D is TRBD2 (5 bases). V was cut by 0 bases and J by 0 bases, with 12 bases left in between. CDR1 and CDR2 (germline): DFQATT, SNEGSKA (reference sequence). The CDR3 spans 15 residues. For the CDR3, the DNA is TGCAGTGCTAGAGAAAATCGGGGTAGCTCCTACGAGCAGTACTTC. Translation: CSARENRGSSYEQYF.

This sequence joins TRBV12-3 or TRBV12-4 and TRBJ1-1; no reliable D call. This CDR3 region has 14 residues. V shed 7 bases and J shed 7 bases, with 19 bases lying between them. Written as DNA, the CDR3 is TGTGCCAGCACCACCTTCCGTAAGCGACGTGAAGCTTTCTTT. Its protein product is CASTTFRKRREAFF.

This clonotype was detected many times. The J gene is TRBJ1-1, the V gene TRBV15; D gene unclear. V was trimmed by 6 bases and J by 1 base, leaving 18 bases between them. Germline V lookup: CDR1 LNHNV, CDR2 YYDKDF (reference sequence). The CDR3 is made up of 16 amino acids. CDR3 in DNA: TGTGCCACCAGGGGTTTCTGGTTTTCAGGGAACACTGAAGCTTTCTTT. This encodes CATRGFWFSGNTEAFF.

This clonotype was seen ten or more times. The chain combines TRBV20-1 with TRBJ2-7; D is ambiguous. The V gene's germline CDR1 is DFQATT and CDR2 SNEGSKA (reference sequence). The CDR3 extends over 11 amino acids. V was shortened by 5 bases and J by 6 bases, with 11 bases between the two germline ends. CDR3 loop: CSAEVAGEQYV. The CDR3 nucleotides read TGCAGTGCTGAGGTGGCAGGCGAGCAGTACGTC.

V usage is TRBV30 and J usage is TRBJ2-5, with D tentatively TRBD1 (6 bases). CDR1 is GTSNPN, CDR2 SVGIG, per germline (reference sequence). The CDR3 has 14 amino acids. V lost 5 bases and J 4 bases, leaving 17 bases between the germline ends. Here the CDR3 DNA reads TGTGCCTGGGATACTACAGGGCTGGGAGAGACCCAGTACTTC. The encoded protein is CAWDTTGLGETQYF.

This clonotype was counted at least ten times. The CDR3 DNA is TGTGCCAGCAGTTCCCGGACAGTCTATGGCTACACCTTC. Encoded protein: CASSSRTVYGYTF. The chain combines TRBV6-2 or TRBV6-3 with TRBJ1-2, with a weak D call TRBD1 (6 bases). The germline V gene encodes CDR1 MNHEY and CDR2 SVGEGT. The CDR3 extends over 13 amino acids. Trimming pared 4 bases from V and 4 bases from J, leaving 10 bases between.

This clonotype was found a few times. The J gene is TRBJ1-2, the V gene TRBV6-2 or TRBV6-3; D remains ambiguous. This CDR3 has 13 residues. Looked up from germline, CDR1 is MNHEY and CDR2 is SVGEGT. V dropped 6 bases and J dropped 8 bases, with 16 bases sitting between them. CDR3 loop: CASRPPGPRGYTF. CDR3 nucleotides: TGTGCCAGCAGGCCCCCAGGTCCTCGAGGCTACACCTTC.

The rearrangement links TRBV7-7 to TRBJ2-2; D may correspond to TRBD1 or TRBD2 (5 bases each). V dropped 2 bases and J dropped 5 bases, with 9 bases sitting between them. The CDR3 spans 14 residues. Germline assignment: CDR1 SSHAT and CDR2 FNYEAQ (reference sequence). For the CDR3, the DNA is TGTGCCAGCAGCTTATTGGGGGAAACCGGGGAGCTGTTTTTT. Amino acid sequence: CASSLLGETGELFF.